Shown below are 29 T cell receptor beta chains from a single sample sequenced in a study of T cell repertoires in cytomegalovirus infection. No cognate antigen is known for these TCRs. TCRdb recomputed calls from the reads with MiXCR, one row per CDR3 protein. The sample contains tens of thousands of distinct CDR3 sequences, about 30% of which appear only once. What was sequenced was PBMCs, sequenced either directly or after in vitro stimulation (not recorded which). The receptors stem from a human donor in good health (CMV status not recorded). Some clones in this sample may be carry-over from other donors' samples.

This chain uses TRBV20-1 with TRBJ2-5; D is tentatively TRBD1 or TRBD2 (5 bases each). Germline V gene data show CDR1 as DFQATT and CDR2 as SNEGSKA (reference sequence). The V and J ends lost 3 bases and 1 base respectively, with 15 bases between them. The length of the CDR3 is 15 residues. The CDR3 protein is CSARGLSGPQETQYF. The CDR3 DNA is TGCAGTGCTAGGGGGTTATCGGGGCCCCAAGAGACCCAGTACTTC.

This chain's CDR3 is CASSTPGELFF. CDR3 sequence (DNA): TGTGCCAGCAGCACGCCCGGGGAGCTGTTTTTT. The chain uses TRBV5-6 and TRBJ2-2, with no clear D. This CDR3 spans 11 amino acids. Looked up from germline, CDR1 is SGHDT and CDR2 is YYEEEE. The germline V and J ends were trimmed by 4 bases and 6 bases, with 4 bases remaining between them. Full variable domain (outside the CDR3, taken from reference TRBV5-6 and TRBJ2-2): DAGVTQSPTHLIKTRGQQVTLRCSPKSGHDTVSWYQQALGQGPQFIFQYYEEEERQRGNFPDRFSGHQFPNYSSELNVNALLLGDSALYLCASSTPGELFFGEGSRLTVL.

The chain joins TRBV6-1 to TRBJ2-1; TRBD1 agrees at 8 bases. Germline V gene lookup returns CDR1 MNHNS and CDR2 SASEGT. V shed 2 bases and J 5 bases; nucleotides not matched to a gene: 5. This CDR3 has 15 amino acids. This CDR3 reads CASSEPGQVNNEQFF. The CDR3 DNA reads TGTGCCAGCAGTGAACCGGGACAGGTAAACAATGAGCAGTTCTTC.

This clonotype came up a few times. V gene TRBV11-2 combines with J gene TRBJ2-5; D gene ambiguous. Germline V gene lookup returns CDR1 SGHAT and CDR2 FQNNGV. The CDR3 contains 13 residues. Trimming removed 3 bases from V and 0 bases from J, with 5 bases in between. CDR3 region: CASSFGYQETQYF. The CDR3 DNA sequence: TGTGCCAGCAGCTTCGGCTACCAAGAGACCCAGTACTTC. The full variable domain, its missing parts supplied by reference TRBV11-2 and TRBJ2-5, is EAGVAQSPRYKIIEKRQSVAFWCNPISGHATLYWYQQILGQGPKLLIQFQNNGVVDDSQLPKDRFSAERLKGVDSTLKIQPAKLEDSAVYLCASSFGYQETQYFGPGTRLLVL.

The chain uses TRBV7-9 and TRBJ2-5, with D possibly being TRBD2 (5 bases). V shed 5 bases and J shed 5 bases, with 12 bases lying between them. CDR3 size: 13 residues. Germline V lookup: CDR1 SEHNR, CDR2 FQNEAQ (reference sequence). The CDR3 loop is CASSQTDSETQYF. CDR3 bases: TGTGCCAGCAGCCAGACGGACTCGGAGACCCAGTACTTC.

The sample holds a few counts of this clonotype. This chain links TRBV24-1 with TRBJ2-3; TRBD1 is a possible D gene (6 bases). The CDR3 has 13 residues. The V gene lost 9 bases and the J gene lost 2 bases, with 11 bases spanning the gap. Germline lookup yields CDR1 KGHDR and CDR2 SFDVKD. DNA of the CDR3: TGTGCCACCGACGACAGGTTCACAGATACGCAGTATTTT. The encoded protein is CATDDRFTDTQYF.

V gene TRBV7-2 combines with J gene TRBJ2-3; no definite D call. V was pared by 5 bases and J by 4 bases, with 10 bases between. Germline V gives CDR1 SGHTA, CDR2 FQGNSA. The CDR3 is 13 amino acids. CDR3 in DNA: TGTGCCAGCAGCGCCAACCCGGCAGATACGCAGTATTTT. Amino acids: CASSANPADTQYF.

CDR3 in amino acids: CASSSTGERTIYF. The CDR3 DNA reads TGTGCCAGCAGCTCGACAGGGGAGAGAACCATATATTTT. The chain has TRBV5-4 and TRBJ1-3; 8 bases fit TRBD1. After removal of 3 bases from V and 10 bases from J, the junction contained 6 bases not matched to a gene. CDR1 SGHNT and CDR2 YYREEE come from the germline V gene (reference sequence). The CDR3 runs 13 residues. The entire variable domain, with the rest obtained from reference TRBV5-4 and TRBJ1-3, is as follows: ETGVTQSPTHLIKTRGQQVTLRCSSQSGHNTVSWYQQALGQGPQFIFQYYREEENGRGNFPPRFSGLQFPNYSSELNVNALELDDSALYLCASSSTGERTIYFGEGSWLTVV.

The chain combines TRBV12-3 or TRBV12-4 with TRBJ2-7; TRBD1 agrees at 11 bases. The CDR3 covers 15 residues. Unmatched junction bases numbered 5, after V lost 5 bases and J lost 2 bases. CDR3 nucleotides: TGTGCCAGCAGTCAGAAGGGACAGGGGGCCTACGAGCAGTACTTC. Translating it yields CASSQKGQGAYEQYF.

The chain uses TRBV6-1 and TRBJ2-7, with a possible D match to TRBD2 (6 bases). Germline V gene data show CDR1 as MNHNS and CDR2 as SASEGT. V dropped 5 bases and J dropped 0 bases, with 14 bases sitting between them. The CDR3 runs to 15 residues. As DNA, the CDR3 is TGTGCCAGCAGTCGGGAGACACGGTACTCCTACGAGCAGTACTTC. Its translation is CASSRETRYSYEQYF.

This clonotype was observed a few times. CDR3 in amino acids: CASSSSLGPYNEQFF. The CDR3 region has the DNA TGTGCCAGCAGCTCTTCGCTCGGTCCCTACAATGAGCAGTTCTTC. V usage is TRBV7-6 and J usage is TRBJ2-1; D is unresolved. Germline loops: CDR1 SGHVS, CDR2 FNYEAQ. This CDR3 region has 15 residues. The ends were cut back, 4 bases at V and 2 bases at J, with 12 bases in the middle.

The chain has TRBV6-5 and TRBJ2-7; 8 bases map to TRBD1. V shed 2 bases, J shed 2 bases, and the junction held 2 bases outside the gene matches. The CDR3 contains 14 residues. Germline CDR1 is MNHEY and CDR2 is SVGAGI. The CDR3 here is CASSYGTGPYEQYF. The DNA for the CDR3 is TGTGCCAGCAGTTACGGGACAGGACCCTACGAGCAGTACTTC.

This clonotype came up a few times. This chain uses TRBV19 with TRBJ2-7, with TRBD1 matching 7 bases. The germline V gene encodes CDR1 LNHDA and CDR2 SQIVND (reference sequence). CDR3 length: 16 residues. After removal of 2 bases from V and 4 bases from J, the junction contained 11 bases not matched to a gene. The CDR3 protein is CASSILPWTGKYEQYF. CDR3 nucleotides: TGTGCCAGTAGTATACTCCCCTGGACAGGAAAATACGAGCAGTACTTC.

At least ten counts were recorded for this clonotype. This rearrangement joins TRBV7-9 to TRBJ2-5; the D is unclear. The germline V and J ends were trimmed by 1 base and 3 bases, with 9 bases remaining between them. The CDR3 is 14 residues long. Germline CDR1 SEHNR, CDR2 FQNEAQ (reference sequence). The CDR3 sequence is CASSLVSLEETQYF. The CDR3, as DNA: TGTGCCAGCAGCTTAGTATCGTTAGAAGAGACCCAGTACTTC.

The gene calls are TRBV6-5 and TRBJ1-1; possible D gene TRBD1, 5 bases. This CDR3 spans 15 amino acids. Germline CDR1 and CDR2: MNHEY and SVGAGI. Trimming removed 6 bases from V and 3 bases from J, with 17 bases in between. CDR3 nucleotide sequence: TGTGCCAGCAGACCAAAGGGACCCCGGGACACTGAAGCTTTCTTT. Protein product: CASRPKGPRDTEAFF.

This clonotype was observed a few times. CDR3 nucleotides: TGTGCCACCAGCTCCGGGTCTGGGGCCAACGTCCTGACTTTC. As protein: CATSSGSGANVLTF. The chain links TRBV15 to TRBJ2-6; D not resolved. The CDR3 is made up of 14 amino acids. Germline CDR1 and CDR2: LNHNV and YYDKDF (reference sequence). Trimming shortened V by 5 bases and J by 1 base, and 6 bases separated the two germline ends.

This clonotype was picked up a small number of times. The J gene is TRBJ2-2, the V gene TRBV5-4, with a possible D match to TRBD2 (6 bases). Trimming removed 1 base at V and 4 bases at J, with 11 bases between. CDR1 is SGHNT, CDR2 YYREEE, per germline (reference sequence). The CDR3 contains 15 residues. The CDR3 protein is CASSLSLAGTGELFF. The CDR3 bases are TGTGCCAGCAGCTTGTCACTAGCTGGCACCGGGGAGCTGTTTTTT. Variable domain in full (rest from reference TRBV5-4 and TRBJ2-2): ETGVTQSPTHLIKTRGQQVTLRCSSQSGHNTVSWYQQALGQGPQFIFQYYREEENGRGNFPPRFSGLQFPNYSSELNVNALELDDSALYLCASSLSLAGTGELFFGEGSRLTVL.

The chain employs TRBV11-3 and TRBJ1-1; D remains ambiguous. CDR3 size: 14 residues. CDR1 is SGHNT, CDR2 YENEEA, per germline. Deletions cut 3 bases from V and 4 bases from J, with 12 bases between. The CDR3 region is CASSLRGSATEAFF. CDR3 coding DNA: TGTGCCAGCAGCTTGAGAGGGAGTGCCACTGAAGCTTTCTTT.

There are many counts of this clonotype. CDR3 region: CASSLGPQQSQYF. The CDR3 coding sequence is TGTGCCAGCAGCTTGGGACCACAGCAGTCCCAGTACTTC. The chain uses TRBV7-2 and TRBJ2-5, with D perhaps assigned TRBD1 or TRBD2 (5 bases each). The V end lost 3 bases, the J end lost 9 bases, and 14 bases lay between the germline ends. Germline values: CDR1 SGHTA, CDR2 FQGNSA. The CDR3 runs 13 residues.

V is TRBV6-1 and J is TRBJ1-1, with 9 bases matching TRBD1. This CDR3 comprises 12 residues. Germline V CDR1 and CDR2: MNHNS, SASEGT. The J segment lost 14 bases and the V segment lost 4 bases, leaving 8 bases of the junction unmatched. In DNA, the CDR3 is TGTGCCAGCAGTGCTCGGGACAGGGTCTCCTTCTTT. Translation gives CASSARDRVSFF.

This clonotype was detected only a few times. The chain couples TRBV12-3 or TRBV12-4 to TRBJ2-7; D gene uncertain. Trimming pared 0 bases from V and 7 bases from J, leaving 10 bases between. This CDR3 has 13 amino acids. CDR3 sequence: CASSLAGVFEQYF. The CDR3 DNA reads TGTGCCAGCAGTTTAGCAGGCGTATTTGAGCAGTACTTC.

This clonotype occurred a few times. This rearrangement joins TRBV28 to TRBJ1-6; 7 nucleotides line up with TRBD1. CDR1 is MDHEN and CDR2 is SYDVKM in the germline V gene. CDR3 length equals 13 residues. J was trimmed by 11 bases and V by 6 bases; bases with no gene match: 7. The CDR3 nucleotides are TGTGCCAGCAGAACGACAGGGTATCCACCCCTCCACTTT. It specifies CASRTTGYPPLHF.

This chain connects TRBV5-5 to TRBJ2-1; no reliable D call. Germline V gene data show CDR1 as SGHKS and CDR2 as YYEKEE (reference sequence). The V gene lost 3 bases and the J gene lost 4 bases, with 11 bases spanning the gap. The CDR3 is 14 amino acids. Written as DNA, the CDR3 is TGTGCCAGCAGCTGGAGAACTACATACAATGAGCAGTTCTTC. As protein: CASSWRTTYNEQFF.

V is TRBV7-2 and J is TRBJ2-3; the D gene could be TRBD1 or TRBD2 (7 bases each). This CDR3 region has 16 residues. Germline lookup yields CDR1 SGHTA and CDR2 FQGNSA. Between the trimmed V and J ends, which lost 2 bases and 3 bases, there was a span of 15 bases. The chain's CDR3 is CASSLLGAGQTDTQYF. DNA of the CDR3: TGTGCCAGCAGCTTACTCGGAGCGGGACAGACAGATACGCAGTATTTT.

This clonotype came up a few times. The chain links TRBV6-1 to TRBJ1-3; D is unclear. CDR1 and CDR2 from the germline V gene are MNHNS and SASEGT. The CDR3 is 13 residues long. V was cut by 5 bases and J by 4 bases, with 9 bases left in between. CDR3 nucleotides: TGTGCCAGCAGTCGAGGAGGAGGAAACACCATATATTTT. Its translation: CASSRGGGNTIYF.

The chain combines TRBV4-1 with TRBJ1-5, with D hard to call. CDR1 and CDR2 (germline): MGHRA, YSYEKL. CDR3 length: 14 amino acids. V dropped 5 bases and J dropped 8 bases, with 16 bases sitting between them. The CDR3 loop reads CASSDRRVAEPQHF. The CDR3 coding sequence is TGCGCCAGCAGCGACCGACGAGTTGCGGAGCCCCAGCATTTT.

The chain uses TRBV19 and TRBJ1-5; D gene unclear. This CDR3 is 14 amino acids long. V was pared by 3 bases and J by 3 bases, with 9 bases between. Germline V gene data show CDR1 as LNHDA and CDR2 as SQIVND (reference sequence). The DNA of the CDR3 is TGTGCCAGTAGTATCTGGCAGGACAATCAGCCCCAGCATTTT. Protein: CASSIWQDNQPQHF.

This clonotype was counted between two and nine times. This chain joins TRBV19 and TRBJ2-2, with D possibly being TRBD2 (5 bases). This CDR3 is 14 amino acids long. Trimming took 8 bases from V and 0 from J, leaving 10 bases between them. CDR1 is LNHDA, CDR2 SQIVND, per germline (reference sequence). CDR3: CASAGLANTGELFF. The CDR3 DNA reads TGTGCCAGTGCCGGACTCGCGAACACCGGGGAGCTGTTTTTT.

This clonotype was counted once. This rearrangement joins TRBV11-3 to TRBJ2-3; D call uncertain. CDR3 length equals 18 residues. Trimming cost V 4 bases and J 1 base, with 21 bases left between them. Per germline, CDR1 SGHNT and CDR2 YENEEA. CDR3 protein: CASSSPRCKGMGTDTQYF. For the CDR3, the DNA is TGTGCCAGCAGCTCCCCTCGATGTAAGGGAATGGGCACAGATACGCAGTATTTT.